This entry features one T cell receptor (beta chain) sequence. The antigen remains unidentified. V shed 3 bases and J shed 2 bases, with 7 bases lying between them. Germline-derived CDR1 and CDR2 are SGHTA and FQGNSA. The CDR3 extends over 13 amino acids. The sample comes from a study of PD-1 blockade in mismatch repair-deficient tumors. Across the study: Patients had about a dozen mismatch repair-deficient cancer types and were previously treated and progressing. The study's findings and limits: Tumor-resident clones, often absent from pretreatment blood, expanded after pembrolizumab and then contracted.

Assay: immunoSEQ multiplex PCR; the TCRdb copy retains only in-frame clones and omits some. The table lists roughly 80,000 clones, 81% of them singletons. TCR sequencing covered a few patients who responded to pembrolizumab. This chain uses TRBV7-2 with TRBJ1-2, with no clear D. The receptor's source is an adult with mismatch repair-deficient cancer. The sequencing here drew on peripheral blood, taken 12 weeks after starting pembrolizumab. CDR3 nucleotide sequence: TGTGCCAGCAGCTTCGACGGGAACTATGGCTACACCTTC. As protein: CASSFDGNYGYTF.